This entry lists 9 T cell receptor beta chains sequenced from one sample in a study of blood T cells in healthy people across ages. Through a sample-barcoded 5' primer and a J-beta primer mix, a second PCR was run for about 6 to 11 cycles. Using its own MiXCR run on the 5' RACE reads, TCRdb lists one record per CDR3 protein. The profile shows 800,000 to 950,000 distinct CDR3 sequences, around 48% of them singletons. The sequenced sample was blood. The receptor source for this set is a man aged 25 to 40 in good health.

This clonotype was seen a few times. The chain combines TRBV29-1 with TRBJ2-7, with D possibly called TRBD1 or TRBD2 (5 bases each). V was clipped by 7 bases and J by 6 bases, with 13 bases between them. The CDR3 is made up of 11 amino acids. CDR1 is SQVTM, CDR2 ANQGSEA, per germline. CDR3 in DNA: TGCAGCGGAGGTGAGGGGCGCGAGCAGTACTTC. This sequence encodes CSGGEGREQYF.

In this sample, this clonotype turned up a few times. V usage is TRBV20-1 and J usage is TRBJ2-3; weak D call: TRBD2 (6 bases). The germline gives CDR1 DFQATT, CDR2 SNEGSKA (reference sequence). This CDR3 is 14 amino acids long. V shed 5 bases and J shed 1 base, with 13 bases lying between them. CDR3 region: CSAQEGGGTDTQYF. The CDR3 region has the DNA TGCAGTGCTCAGGAGGGCGGGGGCACAGATACGCAGTATTTT.

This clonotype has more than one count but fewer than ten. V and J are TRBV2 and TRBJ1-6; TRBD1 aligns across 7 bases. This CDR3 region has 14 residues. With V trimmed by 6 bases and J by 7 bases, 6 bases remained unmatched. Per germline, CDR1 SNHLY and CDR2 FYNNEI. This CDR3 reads CASRRDSENSPLHF. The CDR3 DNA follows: TGTGCCAGCAGACGGGACAGCGAGAATTCACCCCTCCACTTT. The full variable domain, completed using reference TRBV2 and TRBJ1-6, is EPEVTQTPSHQVTQMGQEVILRCVPISNHLYFYWYRQILGQKVEFLVSFYNNEISEKSEIFDDQFSVERPDGSNFTLKIRSTKLEDSAMYFCASRRDSENSPLHFGNGTRLTVT.

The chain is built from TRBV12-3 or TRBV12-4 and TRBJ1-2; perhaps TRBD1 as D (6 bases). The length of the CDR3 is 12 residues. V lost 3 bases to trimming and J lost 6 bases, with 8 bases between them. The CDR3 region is CASSFRGDGYTF. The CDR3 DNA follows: TGTGCCAGCAGTTTTAGGGGGGATGGCTACACCTTC.

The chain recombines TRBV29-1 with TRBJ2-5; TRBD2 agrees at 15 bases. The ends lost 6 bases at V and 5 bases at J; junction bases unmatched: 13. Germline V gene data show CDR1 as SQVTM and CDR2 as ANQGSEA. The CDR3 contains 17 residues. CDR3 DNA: TGCAGCGTCCCCGGGACTAGCGGGGGGAAAACGGCGGAGACCCAGTACTTC. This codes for CSVPGTSGGKTAETQYF.

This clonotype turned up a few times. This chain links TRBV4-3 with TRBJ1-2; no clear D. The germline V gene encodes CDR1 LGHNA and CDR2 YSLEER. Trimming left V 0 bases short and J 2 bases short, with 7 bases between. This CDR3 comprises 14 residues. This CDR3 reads CASSQDSGNYGYTF. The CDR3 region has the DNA TGCGCCAGCAGCCAAGATTCGGGGAACTATGGCTACACCTTC.

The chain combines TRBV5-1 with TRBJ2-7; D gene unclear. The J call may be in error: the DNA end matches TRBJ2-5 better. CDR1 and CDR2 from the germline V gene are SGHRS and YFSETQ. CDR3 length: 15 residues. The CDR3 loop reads CASSLVVGLEETQYF. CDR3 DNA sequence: TGCGCCAGCAGCTTGGTGGTTGGATTGGAAGAGACCCAGTACTTC.

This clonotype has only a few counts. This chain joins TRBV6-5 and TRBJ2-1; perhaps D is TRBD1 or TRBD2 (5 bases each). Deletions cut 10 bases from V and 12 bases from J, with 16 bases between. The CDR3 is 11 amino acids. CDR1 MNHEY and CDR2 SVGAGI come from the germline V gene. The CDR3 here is CATSTGTSQFF. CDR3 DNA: TGTGCCACCAGCACTGGGACGTCGCAGTTCTTC.

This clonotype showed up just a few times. The CDR3 DNA follows: TGTGCCAGCACTCCAGGGGGTACCTACGAGCAGTACTTC. Residues: CASTPGGTYEQYF. The rearrangement uses TRBV2 and TRBJ2-7; 7 positions agree with TRBD1. The V and J ends lost 7 bases and 2 bases, in that order; junction bases with no gene match: 5. The germline V gene has CDR1 SNHLY and CDR2 FYNNEI. The CDR3 sequence is 13 residues long.